The 7 T cell receptor beta chains presented below share a single source sample, sequenced in a study of CXCR3-negative and CXCR3-positive naive CD8 T cells. Broader study findings: Hydrophobicity was higher for TRB CDR3s found in CXCR3-positive naive cells than in CXCR3-negative naive cells.

Preparation of TRB cDNA libraries relied on 5' RACE carrying UMI labels. Using the 5' RACE reads, TCRdb records one entry per CDR3 protein without DNA. Recorded for this sample: 95,000 to 100,000 distinct CDR3 sequences. For these TCRs, the target antigens are not known. Sequences were obtained from naive CXCR3+ CD8+ T cells from blood. As to subset: CD45RO-CCR7+CD27+CD95- naive CD8+ T cells expressing CXCR3 (TNR3+). The receptors originated from a human donor in good health. Some clones in this sample may be carry-over from other donors' samples.

The CDR3 protein is CSEGDRDYGYTF. The chain links TRBV29-1 to TRBJ1-2; TCRdb picks TRBD1, but there is no DNA to check that call. Germline assignment: CDR1 SQVTM and CDR2 ANQGSEA. The CDR3 is made up of 12 amino acids.

The V call is TRBV7-3, the J call TRBJ2-1; TCRdb's assignment of TRBD2 cannot be checked, as there is no DNA. This CDR3 region has 16 residues. Germline assignment: CDR1 SGHTA and CDR2 FQGTGA. CDR3 protein: CASSSPGLAAYNEQFF.

J is TRBJ2-7 and V is TRBV7-2; with no DNA, the TCRdb D assignment of TRBD1 cannot be verified. The germline gives CDR1 SGHTA, CDR2 FQGNSA. The CDR3 has 14 residues. The CDR3 sequence is CASSYRQNNYEQYF. The full variable domain, with the rest looked up from reference TRBV7-2 and TRBJ2-7, is GAGVSQSPSNKVTEKGKDVELRCDPISGHTALYWYRQSLGQGLEFLIYFQGNSAPDKSGLPSDRFSAERTGGSVSTLTIQRTQQEDSAVYLCASSYRQNNYEQYFGPGTRLTVT.

CDR3: CASSLAGVPGHYHNEQFF. The chain combines TRBV5-5 with TRBJ2-1; as DNA is missing, the TRBD1 call by TCRdb cannot be tested. The CDR3 has 18 residues. Germline V lookup: CDR1 SGHKS, CDR2 YYEKEE (reference sequence).

The rearrangement joins TRBV7-9 to TRBJ2-3; without DNA, the TCRdb call of TRBD1 cannot be checked. The germline V gene has CDR1 SEHNR and CDR2 FQNEAQ (reference sequence). This CDR3 region has 12 residues. The CDR3 is CASSLGHTALDF. Filled out from reference TRBV7-9 and TRBJ2-3, the complete variable domain reads DTGVSQNPRHKITKRGQNVTFRCDPISEHNRLYWYRQTLGQGPEFLTYFQNEAQLEKSRLLSDRFSAERPKGSFSTLEIQRTEQGDSAMYLCASSLGHTALDFGPGTRLTVL.

This sequence joins TRBV10-3 and TRBJ2-1; TCRdb gives TRBD2 as the D gene, but with no DNA this cannot be confirmed. Germline lookup yields CDR1 ENHRY and CDR2 SYGVKD. The CDR3 has 15 residues. The CDR3 here is CAIRGLAGVENEQFF.

This chain joins TRBV29-1 and TRBJ2-3. CDR1 SQVTM and CDR2 ANQGSEA come from the germline V gene. The CDR3 spans 11 residues. CDR3 sequence: CSVGSTDTQYF.